One sample yielded the 5 T cell receptor beta chains listed below, sequenced in a study of Graves' ophthalmopathy and Graves' hyperthyroidism. Amplified material comprised TCR beta CDR3 regions derived from RNA transcripts. Scientists carried out first-round RT-PCR using HTBI primers and then a second-round multiplex PCR. TCRdb itself ran the multiplex PCR reads through MiXCR, one entry per CDR3 protein. The sample records a few hundred thousand distinct CDR3 sequences, roughly a sixth being singletons. Sample: peripheral blood. Receptors originate from an adult woman with stable Graves' hyperthyroidism.

V and J are TRBV28 and TRBJ2-2; 9 positions agree with TRBD1. In germline, CDR1 is MDHEN, CDR2 SYDVKM. The CDR3 covers 14 residues. V was clipped by 6 bases and J by 5 bases; unmatched bases: 4. For the CDR3, the DNA is TGTGCCAGCAGGTCGGGACAGGGAACCGGGGAGCTGTTTTTT. This codes for CASRSGQGTGELFF.

This clonotype was counted ten times or more. The chain combines TRBV30 with TRBJ2-5, with 8 bases identical to TRBD2. The CDR3 runs to 15 residues. With V trimmed by 4 bases and J by 0 bases, 7 bases remained unmatched. The germline CDR1 and CDR2 sequences are GTSNPN and SVGIG (reference sequence). Written as DNA, the CDR3 is TGTGCCTGGACTGGATCTAGCGGGTACCAAGAGACCCAGTACTTC. This translates into CAWTGSSGYQETQYF.

This rearrangement joins TRBV19 to TRBJ1-2; TRBD1 might be the D (5 bases). V lost 1 base, J lost 8 bases, and 14 bases lay in between. CDR1 is LNHDA and CDR2 is SQIVND in the germline V gene (reference sequence). The length of the CDR3 is 14 residues. CDR3 region: CASSIVPGEWGYTF. As DNA, the CDR3 is TGTGCCAGTAGTATAGTCCCGGGGGAGTGGGGCTACACCTTC.

The sample holds many counts of this clonotype. The genes are TRBV6-1 and TRBJ1-2; D is possibly TRBD1 (5 bases). Germline V gives CDR1 MNHNS, CDR2 SASEGT. Deletions cut 7 bases from V and 4 bases from J, with 13 bases between. The CDR3 runs 13 residues. The CDR3 DNA follows: TGTGCCAGCACTAGGCGGGGGGGCTATGGCTACACCTTC. Its protein product is CASTRRGGYGYTF.

V gene TRBV28 combines with J gene TRBJ1-5; D may be TRBD1 (5 bases). The V and J ends lost 10 bases and 7 bases respectively, with 14 bases between them. The CDR3 is 12 amino acids. The V gene's germline CDR1 is MDHEN and CDR2 SYDVKM. The CDR3 DNA is TGTGCCATCGGCGGGGCTGGGCAGCCCCAGCATTTT. Residues: CAIGGAGQPQHF.